This T cell receptor (beta chain) derives from a study of tumor-infiltrating lymphocytes in primary liver carcinoma. Remarks on this clonotype: Its antigen remains unknown.

Production of TCR beta cDNA used 400 to 600 ng total RNA together with a constant-region primer. Libraries of TCR beta came from three nested multiplex PCR rounds with slightly modified ARM-PCR. TRBV1-TRBV30 forward primers paired with a C-beta reverse primer drove the first two PCR rounds, roughly 10 cycles each. Using its own MiXCR run on the multiplex PCR reads, TCRdb lists one record per CDR3 protein. The sample includes 84,000 or so distinct CDR3 sequences, 65% to 80% of them seen just once. The CDR3 contains 14 residues. From germline, CDR1 is SGHAT and CDR2 FQDESV (reference sequence). From unsorted bulk tissue weighing about 18-30 mg, DNA and RNA were co-extracted. Patients had chronic HBV infection and were treatment-naive. Every tumor contributed samples taken at five separate regions. Study-wide results and caveats: Pairs comparing tumor with adjacent tissue or blood overlapped less than pairs drawn from tumor regions. Only around 8-25% of top clones occurred in all five tumor regions.

The sample taken for sequencing was liver tumor tissue from sampling region 1. Subset: tumor region T1, superior pole. The chain uses TRBV11-1 and TRBJ2-1, with D possibly being TRBD2 (6 bases). The TCR comes from a man aged 35-49 years with primary liver carcinoma and hepatitis B virus infection. For the CDR3, the DNA is TGTGTCGGCAGCTCTTGCGGGAACGTAAGGGGGCAGTTCTTC. It codes for CVGSSCGNVRGQFF.